Listed here are 30 T cell receptor beta chains from one sample, sequenced in a study of cytomegalovirus exposure and HLA in healthy donors. The protocol was immunoSEQ multiplex PCR, while the TCRdb copy is restricted to in-frame clones and leaves out a portion. Among some 170,000 clones listed, 80% to 85% were seen once. The sequencing sample was made of PBMCs. All receptors derive from a man in his thirties or forties in good health and CMV-seropositive.

This chain uses TRBV9 with TRBJ2-7, with D hard to call. CDR1 and CDR2 (germline): SGDLS, YYNGEE. The CDR3 totals 15 residues. Trimming removed 0 bases from V and 0 bases from J, with 10 bases in between. The CDR3 here is CASSVGAASSYEQYF. CDR3 nucleotide sequence: TGTGCCAGCAGCGTAGGGGCTGCGTCCTCCTACGAGCAGTACTTC. Based on the CDR3 plus reference TRBV9 and TRBJ2-7, the full variable domain is DSGVTQTPKHLITATGQRVTLRCSPRSGDLSVYWYQQSLDQGLQFLIQYYNGEERAKGNILERFSAQQFPDLHSELNLSSLELGDSALYFCASSVGAASSYEQYFGPGTRLTVT.

This sequence joins TRBV5-1 and TRBJ2-7; the match to TRBD2 covers 10 bases. Trimming removed 5 bases from V and 2 bases from J; junction bases left unmatched: 7. The CDR3 contains 15 residues. Germline loops: CDR1 SGHRS, CDR2 YFSETQ. The CDR3: CASSLDGTSAYEQYF. The CDR3 DNA is TGCGCCAGCAGTCTCGACGGGACTAGCGCCTACGAGCAGTACTTC.

V gene TRBV10-3 combines with J gene TRBJ1-6; TRBD1 matches 7 bases. The CDR3 covers 16 residues. CDR1 and CDR2 (germline): ENHRY, SYGVKD. V trimming: 3 bases; J trimming: 3 bases; junction bases outside the gene matches: 5. As DNA, the CDR3 is TGTGCCATCAGTGAAAAAGGGACAGACTATAATTCACCCCTCCACTTT. Encoded protein: CAISEKGTDYNSPLHF.

The chain recombines TRBV5-4 with TRBJ1-3; 7 nucleotides line up with TRBD1. Trimming took 3 bases from V and 8 from J; bases not matched to a gene: 11. Germline V gene data show CDR1 as SGHNT and CDR2 as YYREEE (reference sequence). This CDR3 region has 15 residues. The CDR3 spells CASSSRTGARHTIYF. The DNA for the CDR3 is TGTGCCAGCAGCTCGAGGACAGGAGCAAGGCACACCATATATTTT.

The chain combines TRBV7-2 with TRBJ2-4, with D possibly matching TRBD1 (6 bases). The CDR3 has 15 amino acids. In germline, CDR1 is SGHTA, CDR2 FQGNSA. The V gene lost 5 bases and the J gene lost 6 bases, with 17 bases spanning the gap. CDR3 amino acids: CASSVSYRAANIQYF. The CDR3 DNA sequence: TGTGCCAGCAGCGTTAGTTACAGGGCCGCAAACATTCAGTACTTC.

The rearrangement uses TRBV6-1 and TRBJ2-3, with D possibly TRBD2 on 6 matching bases. The length of the CDR3 is 15 residues. Trimming removed 2 bases at V and 5 bases at J, with 14 bases between. Germline CDR1 reads MNHNS; CDR2 reads SASEGT. CDR3 in DNA: TGTGCCAGCAGTGAATGGGTCGGAGCGGGAGATACGCAGTATTTT. The encoded protein is CASSEWVGAGDTQYF.

The chain is built from TRBV28 and TRBJ2-7, with 15 bases aligning to TRBD2. CDR1 is MDHEN and CDR2 is SYDVKM in the germline V gene. Trimming took 4 bases from V and 3 from J; bases not matched to a gene: 4. The CDR3 consists of 16 residues. In DNA, the CDR3 is TGTGCCAGCAGTTCCGGGACTAGCGGGAGGATCTACGAGCAGTACTTC. This codes for CASSSGTSGRIYEQYF.

This chain uses TRBV25-1 with TRBJ2-7; no definite D call. The CDR3 has 11 residues. V was cut by 4 bases and J by 3 bases, with 4 bases left in between. From germline, CDR1 is MGHDK and CDR2 SYGVNS. Here the CDR3 DNA reads TGTGCCAGCAGTGCGTACTACGAGCAGTACTTC. Translation gives CASSAYYEQYF.

DNA for the CDR3: TGTGCCAGCAGTTACGCGAGAGCCTATGGCTACACCTTC. The encoded protein is CASSYARAYGYTF. V and J are TRBV6-5 and TRBJ1-2; no reliable D call. The V and J ends lost 2 bases and 4 bases respectively, with 8 bases between them. Germline CDR1 MNHEY, CDR2 SVGAGI. There are 13 residues in the CDR3.

This chain joins TRBV28 and TRBJ2-1, with 7 bases matching TRBD2. J gave up 7 bases and V 5 bases, and 5 bases lay outside the gene matches. In germline, CDR1 is MDHEN, CDR2 SYDVKM. This CDR3 comprises 13 residues. CDR3 DNA sequence: TGTGCCAGCAGTGAGCGGGAATGGAATGAGCAGTTCTTC. Encoded protein: CASSEREWNEQFF.

The chain uses TRBV6-5 and TRBJ2-1; possible D gene TRBD2, 6 bases. Trimming took 5 bases from V and 9 from J, leaving 8 bases between them. Germline lookup yields CDR1 MNHEY and CDR2 SVGAGI. CDR3 size: 11 residues. This chain's CDR3 is CASSMGGEQFF. CDR3 DNA: TGTGCCAGCAGTATGGGAGGTGAGCAGTTCTTC.

In this sample, this clone turned up a few times. The chain couples TRBV18 to TRBJ1-1; D gene unclear. The V end was cut by 4 bases, the J end by 5 bases, with 17 bases between. There are 15 residues in the CDR3. The V gene's germline CDR1 is KGHSH and CDR2 LQKENI. CDR3: CASSRSGGLGTEAFF. CDR3 nucleotide sequence: TGTGCCAGCTCACGTAGCGGCGGCCTCGGGACTGAAGCTTTCTTT.

V is TRBV6-4 and J is TRBJ2-3, with TRBD2 matching 7 bases. The CDR3 spans 13 residues. V shed 5 bases, J shed 3 bases, and the junction held 2 bases outside the gene matches. Germline lookup yields CDR1 MRHNA and CDR2 SNTAGT. CDR3 sequence: CASSQRGTDTQYF. Here the CDR3 DNA reads TGTGCCAGCAGTCAGCGGGGAACAGATACGCAGTATTTT.

V and J are TRBV11-2 and TRBJ2-7, with TRBD2 matching 10 bases. V trimming: 0 bases; J trimming: 3 bases; junction bases outside the gene matches: 8. Per the germline V gene, CDR1 is SGHAT and CDR2 is FQNNGV. The CDR3 contains 17 residues. CDR3 sequence reads: CASSLDHTSGAFYEQYF. In DNA, the CDR3 is TGTGCCAGCAGCTTAGATCATACTAGCGGGGCTTTCTACGAGCAGTACTTC.

V gene TRBV9 combines with J gene TRBJ2-5; 14 bases are a match to TRBD2. CDR1 and CDR2 from the germline V gene are SGDLS and YYNGEE. V lost 0 bases, J lost 3 bases, and 4 bases stayed unmatched. The CDR3 sequence is 17 residues long. The CDR3 DNA reads TGTGCCAGCAGCGTAGGAGCGGGACTAGCGGGGGAAGAGACCCAGTACTTC. Translation: CASSVGAGLAGEETQYF.

The chain joins TRBV2 to TRBJ1-2, with D possibly matching TRBD1 (6 bases). The CDR3 is made up of 13 amino acids. Between the trimmed V and J ends, which lost 6 bases and 6 bases, there was a span of 14 bases. The germline V gene has CDR1 SNHLY and CDR2 FYNNEI. CDR3 residues: CASSPGRGNGYTF. The CDR3 bases are TGTGCCAGCAGCCCGGGGAGGGGGAATGGCTACACCTTC.

The chain combines TRBV7-9 with TRBJ2-7, with 9 bases aligning to TRBD2. Germline V gene data show CDR1 as SEHNR and CDR2 as FQNEAQ (reference sequence). After removal of 3 bases from V and 2 bases from J, the junction contained 2 bases not matched to a gene. This CDR3 has 14 residues. CDR3: CASSFSGRPYEQYF. In nucleotides, the CDR3 is TGTGCCAGCAGCTTTAGCGGGAGACCCTACGAGCAGTACTTC.

The J gene is TRBJ1-4, the V gene TRBV28, with 7 bases identical to TRBD1. The CDR3 sequence is 14 residues long. CDR1 and CDR2 (germline): MDHEN, SYDVKM. The ends lost 4 bases at V and 8 bases at J; junction bases unmatched: 7. CDR3 nucleotides: TGTGCCAGCAGTTCAAGGGCAGGGGGAGAAAAACTGTTTTTT. Amino acids: CASSSRAGGEKLFF.

The V gene is TRBV9, the J gene TRBJ1-4, with a tentative D call TRBD1 (5 bases). V lost 3 bases and J lost 4, with 16 bases in between. Germline V gene data show CDR1 as SGDLS and CDR2 as YYNGEE. The CDR3 runs to 16 residues. CDR3 sequence reads: CASSEGIGRNNEKLFF. The CDR3 coding sequence is TGTGCCAGCAGCGAGGGGATTGGACGGAATAATGAAAAACTGTTTTTT.

This clone was recorded once. The chain recombines TRBV5-1 with TRBJ2-3, with TRBD2 matching 11 bases. V gave up 5 bases and J gave up 5 bases; unmatched junction bases: 16. Germline V CDR1 and CDR2: SGHRS, YFSETQ. The CDR3 totals 18 residues. The CDR3: CASRLGLAGLILGDTQYF. The CDR3, as DNA: TGCGCCAGCAGACTAGGACTAGCGGGTCTCATTTTGGGAGATACGCAGTATTTT.

The chain couples TRBV9 to TRBJ2-3; D might be TRBD1 (6 bases). CDR1 SGDLS and CDR2 YYNGEE come from the germline V gene. The CDR3 is 15 amino acids. V gave up 4 bases and J gave up 4 bases, with 16 bases separating them. The CDR3 DNA reads as TGTGCCAGCAGCTCTCCAGGGGCCGGCGCAGATACGCAGTATTTT. It translates to CASSSPGAGADTQYF.

This clone was recorded a few times. The V gene is TRBV28, the J gene TRBJ1-5; TRBD1 matches at 7 bases. CDR3 length: 16 amino acids. CDR1 and CDR2 from the germline V gene are MDHEN and SYDVKM. With V trimmed by 6 bases and J by 0 bases, 8 bases remained unmatched. CDR3 sequence: CASRARGIDSNQPQHF. CDR3 nucleotide sequence: TGTGCCAGCAGGGCCAGGGGGATTGATAGCAATCAGCCCCAGCATTTT. The entire variable domain, with the rest obtained from reference TRBV28 and TRBJ1-5, is as follows: DVKVTQSSRYLVKRTGEKVFLECVQDMDHENMFWYRQDPGLGLRLIYFSYDVKMKEKGDIPEGYSVSREKKERFSLILESASTNQTSMYLCASRARGIDSNQPQHFGDGTRLSIL.

The chain uses TRBV7-2 and TRBJ2-1; TRBD1 might be the D (6 bases). V was pared by 1 base and J by 0 bases, with 7 bases between. Germline lookup yields CDR1 SGHTA and CDR2 FQGNSA. This CDR3 spans 15 amino acids. The CDR3 DNA follows: TGTGCCAGCAGCTTAGAGGGGGACTCCTACAATGAGCAGTTCTTC. Amino acids: CASSLEGDSYNEQFF.

Only a few counts were recorded for this clone. This CDR3 is CASSLALGSTAGYGYTF. CDR3 DNA sequence: TGTGCCAGTAGTCTCGCCCTGGGGAGTACAGCCGGCTATGGCTACACCTTC. This chain uses TRBV19 with TRBJ1-2; D gene uncertain. The CDR3 covers 17 residues. The V gene's germline CDR1 is LNHDA and CDR2 SQIVND (reference sequence). Between the trimmed V and J ends, which lost 5 bases and 4 bases, there was a span of 23 bases.

The chain uses TRBV2 and TRBJ1-1; 7 nucleotides match TRBD1. From germline, CDR1 is SNHLY and CDR2 FYNNEI. V lost 3 bases, J lost 0 bases, and 4 bases stayed unmatched. The CDR3 runs 15 residues. CDR3 DNA: TGTGCCAGCAGTGAGCCGGGACAGATGAACACTGAAGCTTTCTTT. Translation gives CASSEPGQMNTEAFF.

The chain links TRBV30 to TRBJ2-7; TRBD2 matches 11 bases. This CDR3 region has 12 residues. J was trimmed by 3 bases and V by 7 bases; bases with no gene match: 2. Germline-derived CDR1 and CDR2 are GTSNPN and SVGIG (reference sequence). CDR3 amino acids: CASGTSGYEQYF. The CDR3 region has the DNA TGTGCCTCCGGGACTAGCGGCTACGAGCAGTACTTC.

The genes are TRBV6-5 and TRBJ1-5; TRBD1 matches 7 bases. Per germline, CDR1 MNHEY and CDR2 SVGAGI. Germline trimming cut 6 bases from V and 3 bases from J; bases unmatched to any gene: 5. This CDR3 has 14 residues. In DNA form, the CDR3 reads TGTGCCAGCAGATCCGGACAGGACAATCAGCCCCAGCATTTT. As protein: CASRSGQDNQPQHF.

The chain has TRBV29-1 and TRBJ1-1, with 7 bases fitting TRBD1. CDR3 length: 12 residues. With V trimmed by 7 bases and J by 5 bases, 7 bases remained unmatched. The germline CDR1 and CDR2 sequences are SQVTM and ANQGSEA. The CDR3 DNA follows: TGCAGCGCCCGACAGGGAAGGACTGAAGCTTTCTTT. Encoded protein: CSARQGRTEAFF. Complete variable domain (other parts from reference TRBV29-1 and TRBJ1-1): SAVISQKPSRDICQRGTSLTIQCQVDSQVTMMFWYRQQPGQSLTLIATANQGSEATYESGFVIDKFPISRPNLTFSTLTVSNMSPEDSSIYLCSARQGRTEAFFGQGTRLTVV.

The chain couples TRBV7-2 to TRBJ1-3; TRBD1 is a possible D gene (5 bases). The CDR3 runs 15 residues. V gave up 2 bases and J gave up 4 bases, with 12 bases separating them. Germline values: CDR1 SGHTA, CDR2 FQGNSA. The CDR3 DNA follows: TGTGCCAGCAGCTTATTGTGGGGCCGAGGAAACACCATATATTTT. Protein: CASSLLWGRGNTIYF.

V gene TRBV7-2 combines with J gene TRBJ2-2; D gene ambiguous. V shed 5 bases and J shed 0 bases, with 7 bases lying between them. The CDR3 contains 14 residues. In germline, CDR1 is SGHTA, CDR2 FQGNSA. The CDR3 coding sequence is TGTGCCAGCAGCCCCCTATCGAACACCGGGGAGCTGTTTTTT. This gives the protein CASSPLSNTGELFF.